Presented here are 2 T cell receptor beta chains from one specimen sequenced in a study of cytomegalovirus exposure and HLA in healthy donors. Use of 60 Vbeta and 13 Jbeta primers characterized the PCR. Assay: immunoSEQ multiplex PCR; the TCRdb copy retains only in-frame clones and omits some. Of 150,000 to 200,000 clones listed, around 79% are singletons. Sequenced material: PBMCs. The receptors originated from a woman aged 40 to 50 in good health and CMV-seronegative.

V is TRBV30 and J is TRBJ1-2, with 8 bases lining up with TRBD1. The CDR3 extends over 14 amino acids. J gave up 8 bases and V 2 bases, and 10 bases lay outside the gene matches. The germline V gene encodes CDR1 GTSNPN and CDR2 SVGIG (reference sequence). The CDR3 spells CAWSRWQGARGYTF. The DNA for the CDR3 is TGTGCCTGGAGTCGGTGGCAGGGGGCTCGCGGCTACACCTTC.

CDR3 residues: CASSLGRETQYF. For the CDR3, the DNA is TGTGCCAGCAGTTTAGGGCGAGAGACCCAGTACTTC. The V gene is TRBV27, the J gene TRBJ2-5, with no clear D. CDR1 MNHEY and CDR2 SMNVEV come from the germline V gene (reference sequence). V was cut by 2 bases and J by 4 bases, with 5 bases left in between. The CDR3 contains 12 residues.